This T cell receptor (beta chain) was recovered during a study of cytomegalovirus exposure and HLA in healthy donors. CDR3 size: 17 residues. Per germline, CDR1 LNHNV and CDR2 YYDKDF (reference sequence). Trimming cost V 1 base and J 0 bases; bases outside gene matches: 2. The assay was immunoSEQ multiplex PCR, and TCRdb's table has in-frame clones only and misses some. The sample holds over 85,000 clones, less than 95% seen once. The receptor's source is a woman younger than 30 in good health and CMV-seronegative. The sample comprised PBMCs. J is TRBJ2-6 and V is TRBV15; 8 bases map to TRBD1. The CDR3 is CATSRGQGPSGANVLTF. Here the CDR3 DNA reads TGTGCCACCAGCAGAGGACAGGGGCCCTCTGGGGCCAACGTCCTGACTTTC.